The 30 T cell receptor beta chains in this list originate from one sample, sequenced in a study of post-analysis software for immune sequencing data. Findings and caveats of the study: Relative to controls, patients had 5 or 6 TRBV segments at higher frequency, with TRBV5-6, TRBV5-1 and TRBV20-1 among these.

Unique molecular identifiers were carried by the TCR beta cDNA libraries. TCRdb ran MiXCR on the PCR reads and lists one entry per CDR3 protein. The sample holds approximately 440,000 distinct CDR3 sequences, around 40% seen once. Their antigens remain unidentified. Input material: blood. Source of these receptors: a girl between 10 and 17 years old with multiple sclerosis.

This clonotype was seen a handful of times. The chain couples TRBV12-3 or TRBV12-4 to TRBJ2-5; D gene uncertain. Trimming took 7 bases from V and 5 from J, leaving 14 bases between them. The CDR3 contains 13 residues. CDR3 sequence: CASTAGLGETQYF. The CDR3 region has the DNA TGTGCCAGCACGGCAGGCCTAGGGGAGACCCAGTACTTC.

This sequence joins TRBV12-3 or TRBV12-4 and TRBJ2-3, with 10 bases fitting TRBD1. CDR3 length: 16 amino acids. Trimming cost V 3 bases and J 2 bases; bases outside gene matches: 5. The CDR3 protein is CASSFRTGGPTDTQYF. The CDR3 bases are TGTGCCAGCAGTTTTCGGACAGGGGGTCCCACAGATACGCAGTATTTT.

This rearrangement joins TRBV10-3 to TRBJ2-1; D is unclear. The CDR3 is 11 residues long. V was trimmed by 3 bases and J by 15 bases, leaving 12 bases between them. Germline V CDR1 and CDR2: ENHRY, SYGVKD. The CDR3 nucleotides are TGTGCCATCAGTGATCAAGGGTTAGGGTTCTTC. Translation: CAISDQGLGFF.

This clonotype appeared a few times. This chain uses TRBV15 with TRBJ2-5, with 7 bases matching TRBD1. This CDR3 comprises 15 residues. Germline V gene sequence: CDR1 LNHNV, CDR2 YYDKDF (reference sequence). V was pared by 2 bases and J by 2 bases, with 5 bases of the junction left unmatched. CDR3 coding DNA: TGTGCCACCAGCAGAAACCTGGGACAGCAAGAGACCCAGTACTTC. As protein: CATSRNLGQQETQYF.

This clonotype was observed a few times. This sequence joins TRBV28 and TRBJ2-7; the match to TRBD2 covers 12 bases. CDR1 is MDHEN and CDR2 is SYDVKM in the germline V gene. CDR3 length: 15 amino acids. Losses at the gene ends were 6 bases for V and 5 bases for J; bases not matched to a gene: 8. The CDR3 DNA reads as TGTGCCAGCAGATCAGGACTAGCGGGAATAGACGAGCAGTACTTC. Residues: CASRSGLAGIDEQYF.

The chain combines TRBV29-1 with TRBJ1-2; TRBD1 agrees at 10 bases. The CDR3 loop spans 12 amino acids. CDR1 is SQVTM, CDR2 ANQGSEA, per germline. The V segment lost 5 bases and the J segment 8 bases; nucleotides outside the gene matches: 5. The CDR3 coding sequence is TGCAGCGTTTGGGACAGGGGAGTGGGCTACACCTTC. It encodes CSVWDRGVGYTF.

This clonotype was recorded many times. The junction shows a germline mismatch at one end, possibly a read error. The chain combines TRBV5-1 with TRBJ2-7, with TRBD1 identical over 11 bases. The CDR3 contains 14 residues. CDR1 SGHRS and CDR2 YFSETQ come from the germline V gene. The CDR3 nucleotides are TGTGCCAGCAGCTCCGGGACAGGGGGCTACGAGCAGTACTTC. Protein sequence: CASSSGTGGYEQYF.

This clonotype was seen a handful of times. The rearrangement uses TRBV12-3 or TRBV12-4 and TRBJ2-4, with TRBD1 matching 8 bases. V gave up 5 bases and J gave up 13 bases; unmatched junction bases: 13. This CDR3 comprises 14 residues. CDR3 in amino acids: CASSITNTGGEQYF. As DNA, the CDR3 is TGTGCCAGCAGTATAACAAACACAGGGGGTGAGCAGTACTTC.

This chain links TRBV29-1 with TRBJ2-2, with TRBD1 matching 7 bases. After removal of 4 bases from V and 4 bases from J, the junction contained 6 bases not matched to a gene. The CDR3 runs 14 residues. Per the germline V gene, CDR1 is SQVTM and CDR2 is ANQGSEA. This CDR3 reads CSVGQGYATGELFF. The CDR3 bases are TGCAGCGTTGGACAGGGATATGCCACCGGGGAGCTGTTTTTT.

V gene TRBV19 combines with J gene TRBJ2-5, with D maybe TRBD2 (5 bases). The J call is doubtful: the DNA matches TRBJ2-7 better. The CDR3 is 14 residues long. Germline CDR1 reads LNHDA; CDR2 reads SQIVND (reference sequence). CDR3 DNA sequence: TGTGCCAGTAGTATCGGGATGGGAGACTACGAGCAGTACTTC. Its translation is CASSIGMGDYEQYF.

This clonotype has just a few counts. V usage is TRBV4-1 and J usage is TRBJ2-7; D unresolved. The CDR3 is 15 amino acids. Trimming took off 1 base at V and 4 bases at J, with 14 bases between the two ends. Germline assignment: CDR1 MGHRA and CDR2 YSYEKL. The CDR3 region has the DNA TGCGCCAGCAGCCAAGGTTTTCTGAGTTATTACGAGCAGTACTTC. Its translation is CASSQGFLSYYEQYF.

V usage is TRBV7-3 and J usage is TRBJ2-5, with 7 bases that match TRBD2. Losses at the gene ends were 4 bases for V and 4 bases for J; bases not matched to a gene: 9. The CDR3 runs to 15 residues. Germline V gene sequence: CDR1 SGHTA, CDR2 FQGTGA. The chain's CDR3 is CASSSVGGSRETQYF. CDR3 DNA: TGTGCCAGCAGCTCGGTTGGCGGGAGTCGAGAGACCCAGTACTTC.

This clonotype was counted between two and nine times. This chain links TRBV29-1 with TRBJ2-7; 10 positions agree with TRBD2. This CDR3 has 14 amino acids. From germline, CDR1 is SQVTM and CDR2 ANQGSEA. V shed 7 bases and J 6 bases; nucleotides not matched to a gene: 12. CDR3 loop: CSAGTRLAGAEQYF. The CDR3 DNA reads as TGCAGCGCCGGAACACGGCTAGCGGGAGCCGAGCAGTACTTC.

On this clonotype: Sequence at one end of the junction differs from germline and may be a read error. The genes are TRBV25-1 and TRBJ1-2; D not resolved. CDR1 is MGHDK and CDR2 is SYGVNS in the germline V gene. This CDR3 region has 15 residues. CDR3 sequence (DNA): TGTGCCCGCAGTGGAGGTGGGGAGGAGATCTATGGCTACACCTTC. Protein sequence: CARSGGGEEIYGYTF.

CDR3: CASSIDRSRPNYGYTF. The CDR3 DNA is TGTGCCAGCAGCATCGACAGGAGCCGGCCGAACTATGGCTACACCTTC. This chain links TRBV6-5 with TRBJ1-2; TRBD1 might be the D (6 bases). Germline V CDR1 and CDR2: MNHEY, SVGAGI. Trimming shortened V by 6 bases and J by 2 bases, and 19 bases separated the two germline ends. The CDR3 has 16 residues.

V and J are TRBV20-1 and TRBJ2-1; 7 nucleotides align to TRBD2. There are 12 residues in the CDR3. The germline V gene encodes CDR1 DFQATT and CDR2 SNEGSKA (reference sequence). CDR3 protein: CSVRDYYNEQFF. In nucleotides, the CDR3 is TGCAGCGTTAGGGACTACTACAATGAGCAGTTCTTC.

The table lists this clonotype with a count of one. This chain joins TRBV5-1 and TRBJ2-7; TRBD1 agrees at 12 bases. The V gene end was trimmed by 0 bases and the J gene end by 5 bases; junction bases not matched to a gene: 3. CDR1 is SGHRS and CDR2 is YFSETQ in the germline V gene. There are 15 residues in the CDR3. The CDR3 coding sequence is TGCGCCAGCAGCTTGGAGGGGACAGGGGGCGACGAGCAGTACTTC. Its translation: CASSLEGTGGDEQYF.

The chain is built from TRBV20-1 and TRBJ2-4, with D perhaps matching TRBD2 (6 bases). Looked up from germline, CDR1 is DFQATT and CDR2 is SNEGSKA (reference sequence). This CDR3 has 13 amino acids. With 3 bases removed from V and 13 bases from J, the gap between germline ends came to 19 bases. The CDR3 sequence is CSARTRGFGEQYF. DNA of the CDR3: TGCAGTGCTAGGACTAGGGGATTTGGAGAGCAGTACTTC.

This clonotype has only a few counts. V and J are TRBV20-1 and TRBJ1-2; 7 bases map to TRBD1. This CDR3 has 15 residues. V shed 6 bases and J 7 bases; nucleotides not matched to a gene: 17. In germline, CDR1 is DFQATT, CDR2 SNEGSKA (reference sequence). CDR3 residues: CSARGRGGGSGGYTF. The CDR3 DNA is TGCAGTGCCAGGGGGAGAGGCGGTGGTAGCGGTGGCTACACCTTC.

In this sample, this clonotype turned up many times. This chain links TRBV5-1 with TRBJ2-7; D may be TRBD2 (5 bases). V shed 2 bases and J shed 0 bases, with 9 bases lying between them. Germline V gene sequence: CDR1 SGHRS, CDR2 YFSETQ. The CDR3 has 14 amino acids. The DNA of the CDR3 is TGCGCCAGCAGCTTAGCGGTTAGCTCCTACGAGCAGTACTTC. Protein: CASSLAVSSYEQYF.

The CDR3 sequence is CASSYRRQGRDEKLFF. The CDR3 DNA reads as TGTGCCAGCAGTTACAGGAGACAGGGGCGCGATGAAAAACTGTTTTTT. V gene TRBV6-5 combines with J gene TRBJ1-4, with TRBD1 identical over 8 bases. There are 16 residues in the CDR3. V was pared by 2 bases and J by 6 bases, with 8 bases of the junction left unmatched. Germline-derived CDR1 and CDR2 are MNHEY and SVGAGI.

As DNA, the CDR3 is TGCAGTGCTGGACCAGCCTCCTACGAGCAGTACTTC. This sequence encodes CSAGPASYEQYF. This sequence joins TRBV20-1 and TRBJ2-7; no firm D call. Trimming removed 5 bases from V and 0 bases from J, with 8 bases in between. The CDR3 runs 12 residues. Per germline, CDR1 DFQATT and CDR2 SNEGSKA (reference sequence).

The V and J genes are TRBV6-5 and TRBJ2-7; 7 bases are a match to TRBD2. The length of the CDR3 is 15 residues. The ends lost 6 bases at V and 0 bases at J; junction bases unmatched: 8. Germline CDR1 is MNHEY and CDR2 is SVGAGI. CDR3 sequence reads: CASRRASGPSYEQYF. CDR3 DNA: TGTGCCAGCAGACGGGCTAGCGGACCCTCCTACGAGCAGTACTTC.

The chain links TRBV12-3 or TRBV12-4 to TRBJ2-5; tentative D call: TRBD1 (6 bases). The CDR3 spans 13 residues. The V and J ends lost 4 bases and 6 bases respectively, with 12 bases between them. CDR3 region: CASSSWGPKTQYF. CDR3 nucleotide sequence: TGTGCCAGCAGTTCTTGGGGGCCGAAGACCCAGTACTTC.

The chain is built from TRBV28 and TRBJ1-5, with 7 nucleotides matching TRBD1. The CDR3 runs 16 residues. V was pared by 1 base and J by 0 bases, with 3 bases of the junction left unmatched. Germline V gene lookup returns CDR1 MDHEN and CDR2 SYDVKM. The CDR3 loop reads CASSLYRGDSNQPQHF. DNA of the CDR3: TGTGCCAGCAGTTTATACAGGGGAGATAGCAATCAGCCCCAGCATTTT.

The rearrangement joins TRBV6-6 to TRBJ1-5; 8 bases line up with TRBD1. The CDR3 has 17 amino acids. Trimming at V came to 1 base and at J to 2 bases, leaving 7 bases not matched to a gene. The V gene's germline CDR1 is MNHNY and CDR2 SVGAGI (reference sequence). In DNA form, the CDR3 reads TGTGCCAGCAGTTACTTTCCAGGGGGCCTAGGCAATCAGCCCCAGCATTTT. Translated: CASSYFPGGLGNQPQHF.

Only a few counts were recorded for this clonotype. The V gene is TRBV20-1, the J gene TRBJ2-5; 8 positions match TRBD1. Germline-derived CDR1 and CDR2 are DFQATT and SNEGSKA (reference sequence). The CDR3 sequence is 12 residues long. CDR3 loop: CSARQGRETQYF. The CDR3 nucleotides read TGCAGCGCGAGACAGGGGCGAGAGACCCAGTACTTC.

This clonotype has just a few counts. The chain carries TRBV7-9 and TRBJ2-1, with no clear D. Germline CDR1 and CDR2: SEHNR and FQNEAQ (reference sequence). The CDR3 is made up of 12 amino acids. The V end lost 4 bases, the J end lost 10 bases, and 11 bases lay between the germline ends. For the CDR3, the DNA is TGTGCCAGCAGCTATAATCTGAGGGAGCAGTTCTTC. It codes for CASSYNLREQFF.

This chain uses TRBV20-1 with TRBJ1-2; 11 bases fit TRBD1. Germline CDR1 is DFQATT and CDR2 is SNEGSKA (reference sequence). This CDR3 region has 13 residues. Unmatched junction bases numbered 6, after V lost 8 bases and J lost 4 bases. CDR3 sequence (DNA): TGCAGTAGTGGACAGGGGGCAGGCTATGGCTACACCTTC. It is translated as CSSGQGAGYGYTF.

The rearrangement links TRBV28 to TRBJ1-5; 8 bases align to TRBD1. The CDR3 has 14 residues. V lost 7 bases and J lost 9; bases outside the gene matches: 11. The germline V gene encodes CDR1 MDHEN and CDR2 SYDVKM. The CDR3 DNA is TGTGCCAGCAAGACCGGACAGGGCCCAGGGCCCCAGCATTTT. Encoded protein: CASKTGQGPGPQHF.